This T cell receptor beta chain was profiled in a study of PD-1 blockade in classical Hodgkin lymphoma. Broader study findings: Baseline diversity was lower in partial responders and progressors than complete responders.

Germline loops: CDR1 MNHEY, CDR2 SVGAGI. The CDR3 runs to 16 residues. With 0 bases removed from V and 5 bases from J, the gap between germline ends came to 15 bases. Method: immunoSEQ multiplex PCR; TCRdb's copy keeps in-frame clones and lacks some. Of about 110,000 clones listed, roughly nine tenths are singletons. After autologous stem cell transplantation all patients relapsed, and prior brentuximab vedotin exposure differed between cohorts. As regards this clone: Its matching antigen is unknown.

The receptor comes from a human donor with classical Hodgkin lymphoma. The input for sequencing was peripheral blood mononuclear cells (PBMCs), taken before the second cycle of nivolumab. This chain connects TRBV6-5 to TRBJ2-3; possible D gene TRBD1, 6 bases. DNA for the CDR3: TGTGCCAGCAGTTACTCGGGGACACCCCGGCGAGATACGCAGTATTTT. Protein product: CASSYSGTPRRDTQYF.